This T cell receptor beta chain originates from a study of T cell therapy after organ transplantation. Study results and caveats: Nonresponders had marked pretherapy clonal expansions and little post-therapy change. CD8 clonality fold change after therapy inversely tracked pretherapy clonality. In nonresponders, reduced coverage from low CD8+ yield may limit detected expansions. Endogenous clonotypes not in therapy products appeared after therapy alongside transferred ones.

CDR1 and CDR2 (germline): MNHEY, SMNVEV (reference sequence). CDR3 length equals 16 residues. The ends lost 7 bases at V and 7 bases at J; junction bases unmatched: 11. Clones were sequenced by immunoSEQ multiplex PCR, and TCRdb holds only the in-frame ones, with some missing. This sample carries 51,000 or so clones, approximately 94% of them seen once, and the ten largest clones take around 3.1%. In the case of this clone: What it binds is not known.

This TCR was sampled from a human patient who had received a solid organ transplant and had CMV disease. The chain uses TRBV27 and TRBJ2-1; TRBD2 aligns across 12 bases. The specimen was CD8+ T cells from blood, collected before autologous CMV-specific T cell therapy. CDR3 nucleotide sequence: TGTGCCAGCACCGCCATCCTAGCGGGAGGGCCGAATGAGCAGTTCTTC. It is translated as CASTAILAGGPNEQFF.